The next 21 T cell receptor beta chains were all read from a single sample in a study of T-cell memory formation after mild COVID-19. TCRdb passed the 5' RACE reads through MiXCR, listing each CDR3 protein once. This repertoire shows around 130,000 distinct CDR3 sequences, 15% to 20% found once; its top ten account for roughly 13%. Input material: PBMCs or a T cell subset sorted from them (not recorded which). All receptors derive from an adult woman who had mild COVID-19 (a few samples of this study predate the infection). Cell type and time point are not known.

The chain couples TRBV24-1 to TRBJ2-2; 9 bases map to TRBD1. With V trimmed by 7 bases and J by 3 bases, 5 bases remained unmatched. The CDR3 sequence is 15 residues long. Per the germline V gene, CDR1 is KGHDR and CDR2 is SFDVKD. The CDR3 is CATSVRDRDTGELFF. DNA of the CDR3: TGTGCCACCAGCGTCCGGGACAGGGACACCGGGGAGCTGTTTTTT.

The genes are TRBV20-1 and TRBJ1-1, with TRBD1 matching over 7 bases. V was pared by 3 bases and J by 3 bases, with 10 bases of the junction left unmatched. Germline V gene lookup returns CDR1 DFQATT and CDR2 SNEGSKA (reference sequence). The CDR3 loop spans 15 amino acids. Here the CDR3 reads CSASSPARGDTEAFF. Here the CDR3 DNA reads TGCAGTGCTAGCTCTCCGGCCAGGGGGGACACTGAAGCTTTCTTT.

The chain joins TRBV4-1 to TRBJ1-2; 10 bases fit TRBD1. This CDR3 region has 15 residues. After removal of 0 bases from V and 2 bases from J, the junction contained 0 bases not matched to a gene. Germline assignment: CDR1 MGHRA and CDR2 YSYEKL. CDR3 residues: CASSQEDRGNYGYTF. In nucleotides, the CDR3 is TGCGCCAGCAGCCAAGAGGACAGGGGGAACTATGGCTACACCTTC.

J is TRBJ2-5 and V is TRBV2; D unresolved. V shed 1 base and J shed 5 bases, with 11 bases lying between them. Germline V gene lookup returns CDR1 SNHLY and CDR2 FYNNEI. The CDR3 sequence is 14 residues long. CDR3 DNA sequence: TGTGCCAGCAGTGAAGGAAAAAGGACGGAGACCCAGTACTTC. As protein: CASSEGKRTETQYF.

This chain links TRBV12-3 or TRBV12-4 with TRBJ1-4; the D gene is possibly TRBD1 (5 bases). The CDR3 covers 15 residues. Trimming stripped 6 bases from V and 3 bases from J, with 14 bases between. Written as DNA, the CDR3 is TGTGCCAGCAGACCTGACAGCTGGGCTAATGAAAAACTGTTTTTT. As protein: CASRPDSWANEKLFF.

This chain uses TRBV12-3 or TRBV12-4 with TRBJ1-2; D possibly corresponds to TRBD1 (5 bases). V was shortened by 6 bases and J by 4 bases, with 18 bases between the two germline ends. CDR3 size: 15 residues. The CDR3 sequence: CASSPGTQRGYGYTF. CDR3 coding DNA: TGTGCCAGCAGCCCCGGGACCCAAAGAGGCTATGGCTACACCTTC.

This rearrangement joins TRBV9 to TRBJ2-7; tentatively, D is TRBD2 (6 bases). The CDR3 is 14 amino acids. The germline CDR1 and CDR2 sequences are SGDLS and YYNGEE. V dropped 0 bases and J dropped 3 bases, with 10 bases sitting between them. The CDR3, as DNA: TGTGCCAGCAGCGTAGACGCGGGGCACTACGAGCAGTACTTC. It is translated as CASSVDAGHYEQYF.

This rearrangement joins TRBV12-3 or TRBV12-4 to TRBJ2-5, with 8 bases identical to TRBD1. V was pared by 7 bases and J by 4 bases, with 8 bases of the junction left unmatched. This CDR3 region has 14 residues. In nucleotides, the CDR3 is TGTGCCAGCAATAAAGGCAGGGGGCGAGAGACCCAGTACTTC. As protein: CASNKGRGRETQYF.

The chain links TRBV5-1 to TRBJ1-2; no definite D call. The CDR3 extends over 14 amino acids. Trimming shortened V by 1 base and J by 3 bases, and 10 bases separated the two germline ends. Germline lookup yields CDR1 SGHRS and CDR2 YFSETQ. The CDR3 loop is CASSLLVQDYGYTF. Here the CDR3 DNA reads TGCGCCAGCAGCTTGTTGGTCCAGGACTATGGCTACACCTTC.

There are a few counts of this clonotype. V and J are TRBV29-1 and TRBJ2-7, with D perhaps matching TRBD2 (6 bases). With 7 bases removed from V and 1 base from J, the gap between germline ends came to 14 bases. Germline CDR1 and CDR2: SQVTM and ANQGSEA. The CDR3 length is 13 residues. The chain's CDR3 is CSGRGMESYEQYF. The CDR3 nucleotides read TGCAGCGGCCGCGGGATGGAGTCCTACGAGCAGTACTTC.

This clonotype came up a few times. This chain joins TRBV7-9 and TRBJ2-7; D not certain. The length of the CDR3 is 15 residues. V dropped 5 bases and J dropped 5 bases, with 19 bases sitting between them. Germline lookup yields CDR1 SEHNR and CDR2 FQNEAQ (reference sequence). The CDR3 reads CASSLTSVHLHEQYF. The CDR3 DNA is TGTGCCAGCAGCCTCACCAGCGTTCACCTCCACGAGCAGTACTTC.

This clonotype was recorded many times. V usage is TRBV2 and J usage is TRBJ1-4; unclear D gene. V lost 7 bases, J lost 5 bases, and 5 bases lay in between. Germline V CDR1 and CDR2: SNHLY, FYNNEI. The length of the CDR3 is 11 residues. The CDR3 region has the DNA TGTGCCAGCACCCTGAATGAAAAACTGTTTTTT. Amino acid sequence: CASTLNEKLFF. Supplemented by reference TRBV2 and TRBJ1-4, the full variable domain reads EPEVTQTPSHQVTQMGQEVILRCVPISNHLYFYWYRQILGQKVEFLVSFYNNEISEKSEIFDDQFSVERPDGSNFTLKIRSTKLEDSAMYFCASTLNEKLFFGSGTQLSVL.

This clonotype occurred a few times. The J gene is TRBJ1-1, the V gene TRBV7-2; no clear D gene. Germline-derived CDR1 and CDR2 are SGHTA and FQGNSA. Trimming took 7 bases from V and 2 from J, leaving 20 bases between them. The length of the CDR3 is 16 residues. DNA for the CDR3: TGTGCCAGCATCCGTCGGGCAGGACCCATAAACACTGAAGCTTTCTTT. Amino acids: CASIRRAGPINTEAFF.

The chain recombines TRBV18 with TRBJ2-1; possible D gene TRBD2, 5 bases. The V end lost 2 bases, the J end lost 8 bases, and 19 bases lay between the germline ends. This CDR3 spans 16 amino acids. Germline-derived CDR1 and CDR2 are KGHSH and LQKENI. CDR3 sequence reads: CASSPTIVLGLHEQFF. The CDR3 DNA is TGTGCCAGCTCACCAACCATAGTGTTAGGACTCCATGAGCAGTTCTTC.

The table lists this clonotype with a few counts. The rearrangement links TRBV9 to TRBJ2-2; TRBD1 might be the D (7 bases). V was clipped by 4 bases and J by 4 bases, with 17 bases between them. This CDR3 spans 16 amino acids. The V gene's germline CDR1 is SGDLS and CDR2 YYNGEE. For the CDR3, the DNA is TGTGCCAGCAGCCCTTTCCAGGGGGGTTCCACCGGGGAGCTGTTTTTT. Residues: CASSPFQGGSTGELFF.

This clonotype occurred a few times. This chain links TRBV11-3 with TRBJ1-4, with TRBD1 as a possible D gene (5 bases). The CDR3 contains 14 residues. Germline assignment: CDR1 SGHNT and CDR2 YENEEA. Deletions cut 8 bases from V and 4 bases from J, with 14 bases between. The CDR3 loop is CASGGYLDNEKLFF. For the CDR3, the DNA is TGTGCCAGCGGGGGATATCTTGATAATGAAAAACTGTTTTTT.

The sample holds a few counts of this clonotype. The V call is TRBV3-1, the J call TRBJ2-7; D gene uncertain. Trimming took off 4 bases at V and 3 bases at J, with 10 bases between the two ends. Germline V gives CDR1 LGHDT, CDR2 YNNKEL (reference sequence). CDR3 length equals 13 residues. CDR3 loop: CASSPPGIYEQYF. The DNA for the CDR3 is TGTGCCAGCAGCCCGCCTGGGATCTACGAGCAGTACTTC.

This clonotype was counted a few times. J is TRBJ2-5 and V is TRBV5-1, with D tentatively TRBD2 (7 bases). Germline CDR1 is SGHRS and CDR2 is YFSETQ. CDR3 length: 15 amino acids. The V end was cut by 6 bases, the J end by 1 base, with 16 bases between. Written as DNA, the CDR3 is TGCGCCAGCACCGAAGGGGGGGGTGTCCAAGAGACCCAGTACTTC. This encodes CASTEGGGVQETQYF.

The chain's CDR3 is CASSQGRDRVASDQETQYF. The CDR3 coding sequence is TGTGCCAGCAGCCAAGGCCGGGACAGGGTCGCCTCGGACCAAGAGACCCAGTACTTC. The chain couples TRBV14 to TRBJ2-5; 9 bases match TRBD1. J gave up 0 bases and V 1 base, and 12 bases lay outside the gene matches. CDR1 and CDR2 from the germline V gene are SGHDN and FVKESK. The CDR3 runs 19 residues.

The table lists this clonotype with a few counts. This chain uses TRBV20-1 with TRBJ2-7, with 7 bases aligning to TRBD1. The CDR3 consists of 13 residues. Germline V gives CDR1 DFQATT, CDR2 SNEGSKA (reference sequence). The J segment lost 3 bases and the V segment lost 4 bases, leaving 6 bases of the junction unmatched. CDR3 DNA sequence: TGCAGTGCTAACGGGGACAGAAGCTACGAGCAGTACTTC. This translates into CSANGDRSYEQYF.

In its sample, this clonotype was seen a few times. The genes are TRBV6-1 and TRBJ2-3, with TRBD1 as a possible D gene (6 bases). CDR1 MNHNS and CDR2 SASEGT come from the germline V gene. V was trimmed by 5 bases and J by 3 bases, leaving 15 bases between them. The CDR3 contains 15 residues. CDR3 protein: CASSIQPGATDTQYF. CDR3 in DNA: TGTGCCAGCAGTATTCAGCCAGGGGCGACAGATACGCAGTATTTT.